Sequencing of this T cell receptor (beta chain) was carried out in a study of T cell responses to AZD1222 COVID-19 vaccine. Study-level information: Doses given second, at about 4 or about 12 weeks, were pooled. Study-wide results and limits: Nearly half of spike-specific TCRs reportedly go after variant regions that carry no mutations. With two AZD1222 doses given, Spike-specific TCR breadth and depth both rose. Researchers took repertoire samples only after the peak T cell response had come.

V was cut by 1 base and J by 4 bases, with 14 bases left in between. Germline assignment: CDR1 SGHAT and CDR2 FQNNGV. This CDR3 has 15 residues. A note on this clone: No antigen is known for it.

The assay was immunoSEQ multiplex PCR, and TCRdb's table has in-frame clones only and misses some. Among 120,000 to 150,000 clones listed, just over 90% were seen once. Sequencing used peripheral blood, obtained on day 0 of AZD1222 vaccination. The chain couples TRBV11-2 to TRBJ2-7; tentative D call: TRBD2 (7 bases). The clonotype comes from an adult in good health. The CDR3 bases are TGTGCCAGCAGCTTAGGGGCGGGGGACACTTACGAGCAGTACTTC. Protein: CASSLGAGDTYEQYF.